Listed below are T cell receptor beta chains from one sample, sequenced in a study of OX40 agonist ivuxolimab in advanced cancers. Produced via immunoSEQ multiplex PCR; TCRdb's table is partial and in-frame only. The sample contains under 85,000 clones, 75% to 90% of which appear only once. Specimen: CD4+ or CD8+ T cells sorted from blood, collected in a trial of the OX40 agonist ivuxolimab. These receptors came from an adult with an advanced solid tumor such as melanoma, head and neck, liver or kidney cancer. The CDR3 runs from the conserved cysteine through the conserved F or W. The order of the fields is J gene, D gene, clone size, V gene, CDR3 protein, CDR3 DNA. A D gene is named only where the DNA matches it firmly. Size values are once, few and many counts, or a class for expanded clones, and some rows have none.

>TRBJ2-1|TRBD2|.|TRBV19
CASRVLADYNEQFF
TGTGCCAGTAGGGTACTAGCGGACTACAATGAGCAGTTCTTC
>TRBJ1-4|TRBD1|.|TRBV5-1
CASSSSGTGINEKLFF
TGCGCCAGCAGCTCGTCCGGGACAGGGATTAATGAAAAACTGTTTTTT
>TRBJ1-4|.|.|TRBV7-9
CASSLGQVANEKLFF
TGTGCCAGCAGCTTAGGACAGGTGGCTAATGAAAAACTGTTTTTT
>TRBJ1-6|.|.|TRBV7-9
CASSLGRTTGRSPLHF
TGTGCCAGCAGCTTAGGGAGGACGACGGGGCGGTCACCCCTCCACTTT
>TRBJ1-4|.|.|TRBV2
CASSFAGTNEKLFF
TGTGCCAGCAGTTTCGCAGGGACTAATGAAAAACTGTTTTTT
>TRBJ1-5|.|once|TRBV28
CASSFSDQPQHF
TGTGCCAGCAGTTTTTCGGATCAGCCCCAGCATTTT
>TRBJ1-2|.|.|TRBV5-4
CASTIDRSNYGYTF
TGTGCCAGCACCATCGACAGATCTAACTATGGCTACACCTTC
>TRBJ1-6|TRBD1|.|TRBV19
CASRTGTYNSPLHF
TGTGCCAGTAGGACAGGGACTTATAATTCACCCCTCCACTTT
>TRBJ2-2|TRBD2|.|TRBV29-1
CSALAGGPAGELFF
TGCAGCGCCTTAGCGGGAGGGCCAGCCGGGGAGCTGTTTTTT
>TRBJ2-7|TRBD2|.|TRBV5-6
CASSPTGLAGGRYEQYF
TGTGCCAGCAGCCCCACCGGACTAGCGGGAGGGCGATACGAGCAGTACTTC
>TRBJ1-2|.|.|TRBV7-9
CASSSSVGTLDGGYGYTF
TGTGCCAGCAGCTCATCCGTGGGGACCCTAGATGGCGGCTATGGCTACACCTTC
>TRBJ2-1|.|.|TRBV7-9
CASSLAAPYYNEQFF
TGTGCCAGCAGCTTAGCAGCGCCTTACTACAATGAGCAGTTCTTC
>TRBJ1-4|.|.|TRBV21-1
CASSKVDRGDEKLFF
TGTGCCAGCAGCAAAGTCGACAGGGGGGATGAAAAACTGTTTTTT
>TRBJ2-2|.|.|TRBV6-6
CASRPPGGGELFF
TGTGCCAGCAGACCCCCGGGTGGCGGGGAGCTGTTTTTT
>TRBJ1-5|.|.|TRBV7-8
CASSPLSSGLANQPQHF
TGTGCCAGCAGTCCTCTTTCGTCGGGGCTGGCCAATCAGCCCCAGCATTTT
>TRBJ1-1|.|.|TRBV4-1
CASSQVALASTAFF
TGCGCCAGCAGCCAAGTGGCCCTGGCCTCTACAGCTTTCTTT
>TRBJ2-3|TRBD1|.|TRBV5-1
CASSFGQVTDTQYF
TGCGCCAGCAGCTTCGGACAGGTCACAGATACGCAGTATTTT
>TRBJ1-6|.|few|TRBV4-1
CASSHGTDNSPLHF
TGCGCCAGCAGCCACGGGACGGATAATTCACCCCTCCACTTT
>TRBJ2-7|.|.|TRBV6-6
CASSPGIHEQYF
TGTGCCAGCAGCCCAGGGATCCACGAGCAGTACTTC
>TRBJ2-3|.|.|TRBV5-1
CASSFLGAPTDTQYF
TGCGCCAGCAGCTTTTTGGGGGCCCCCACAGATACGCAGTATTTT
>TRBJ2-7|.|.|TRBV11-3
CASSQEGYGFPSSYEQYF
TGTGCCAGCAGCCAGGAGGGGTACGGGTTTCCGTCCTCCTACGAGCAGTACTTC
>TRBJ2-3|TRBD1|once|TRBV7-6
CASSKTDRADTQYF
TGTGCCAGCAGCAAGACGGACAGGGCAGATACGCAGTATTTT
>TRBJ2-1|TRBD2|.|TRBV9
CASSVPSAGGYNEQFF
TGTGCCAGCAGCGTCCCTTCGGCGGGGGGCTACAATGAGCAGTTCTTC
>TRBJ1-1|.|.|TRBV28
CASVVGNTEAFF
TGTGCCAGCGTTGTCGGTAACACTGAAGCTTTCTTT
>TRBJ2-5|.|.|TRBV5-5
CASSSRETQYF
TGTGCCAGCAGCTCCCGAGAGACCCAGTACTTC
>TRBJ2-2|TRBD2|.|TRBV5-1
CASSPGTSGEAGELFF
TGCGCCAGCAGCCCCGGGACTAGCGGGGAGGCCGGGGAGCTGTTTTTT
>TRBJ1-4|.|.|TRBV10-2
CASTEGNSEKLFF
TGCGCCAGCACCGAGGGGAACAGTGAAAAACTGTTTTTT
>TRBJ1-5|TRBD1|few|TRBV4-1
CASSPGQSNQPQHF
TGCGCCAGCAGCCCGGGACAGAGCAATCAGCCCCAGCATTTT
>TRBJ2-3|TRBD2|.|TRBV27
CASKLAVASTDTQYF
TGTGCCAGCAAACTAGCGGTTGCTAGCACAGATACGCAGTATTTT
>TRBJ1-4|TRBD1|.|TRBV28
CASRPGTASGNEKLFF
TGTGCCAGCAGGCCTGGGACAGCTAGTGGTAATGAAAAACTGTTTTTT
>TRBJ1-5|.|.|TRBV19
CATRSVDNQPQHF
TGTGCCACCCGGTCAGTGGACAATCAGCCCCAGCATTTT
>TRBJ2-7|TRBD2|.|TRBV28
CASSLSTSGSYEQYF
TGTGCCAGCAGTTTATCGACTAGCGGGAGCTACGAGCAGTACTTC
>TRBJ1-1|.|once|TRBV19
CASQGPPNTEAFF
TGTGCCAGTCAGGGGCCACCGAACACTGAAGCTTTCTTT
>TRBJ2-1|.|.|TRBV27
CASRGESSYNEQFF
TGTGCCAGCAGGGGGGAGAGCTCCTACAATGAGCAGTTCTTC
>TRBJ1-2|.|.|TRBV30
CAWSVSVSGYTF
TGTGCCTGGAGTGTGTCCGTTTCTGGCTACACCTTC
>TRBJ2-1|TRBD1|.|TRBV2
CASSPTGALSNEQFF
TGTGCCAGCAGTCCTACAGGGGCTCTTAGCAATGAGCAGTTCTTC
>TRBJ1-4|TRBD1|.|TRBV4-3
CAGSQVGQGATNEKLFF
TGCGCCGGCAGCCAAGTCGGACAGGGTGCAACTAATGAAAAACTGTTTTTT
>TRBJ1-2|.|.|TRBV4-3
CASSQENWEDIGGYTF
TGCGCCAGCAGCCAAGAAAACTGGGAGGACATAGGAGGCTACACCTTC
>TRBJ1-4|.|.|TRBV7-2
CASSSTGLKLFF
TGTGCCAGCAGCTCGACGGGCTTAAAACTGTTTTTT
>TRBJ1-2|.|.|TRBV6-1
CASSDGQTYGYTF
TGTGCCAGCAGTGACGGGCAGACCTATGGCTACACCTTC
>TRBJ2-1|TRBD2|once|TRBV5-8
CASSLVLAGSEQFF
TGTGCCAGCAGCTTGGTACTAGCGGGAAGTGAGCAGTTCTTC
>TRBJ1-1|TRBD1|.|TRBV28
CASRLGTGLRNTEAFF
TGTGCCAGCAGACTCGGGACAGGGCTTAGAAACACTGAAGCTTTCTTT
>TRBJ2-7|.|.|TRBV7-9
CASSLTEVSEQYF
TGTGCCAGCAGCTTGACGGAAGTGAGCGAGCAGTACTTC
>TRBJ2-3|TRBD2|.|TRBV28
CASSLAAAGVSHTQYF
TGTGCCAGCAGTTTGGCGGCTGCGGGAGTCTCACATACGCAGTATTTT
>TRBJ2-5|TRBD1|once|TRBV5-1
CASSAGDRANQETQYF
TGCGCCAGCAGCGCTGGGGACAGGGCAAACCAAGAGACCCAGTACTTC
>TRBJ1-1|.|.|TRBV28
CASSFSGGRRTEAFF
TGTGCCAGCAGTTTTTCCGGGGGGCGAAGGACTGAAGCTTTCTTT
>TRBJ2-7|.|.|TRBV10-3
CAISEVVGNKVEQYF
TGTGCCATCAGTGAGGTGGTCGGGAATAAGGTCGAGCAGTACTTC
>TRBJ2-7|.|.|TRBV29-1
CSVARDSPYEQYF
TGCAGCGTTGCGCGGGACAGTCCCTACGAGCAGTACTTC
>TRBJ1-1|.|.|TRBV18
CASSREANTEAFF
TGTGCCAGCTCGAGAGAGGCGAACACTGAAGCTTTCTTT
>TRBJ1-1|.|once|TRBV6-6
CAISPGTSGEAFF
TGTGCCATCAGTCCTGGGACGTCGGGTGAAGCTTTCTTT
>TRBJ2-1|TRBD2|once|TRBV4-3
CASSQENRLAGFNEQFF
TGCGCCAGCAGCCAAGAGAATAGGCTAGCGGGGTTCAATGAGCAGTTCTTC
>TRBJ2-7|.|.|TRBV7-2
CASRTGSYEQYF
TGTGCCAGCAGGACAGGATCCTACGAGCAGTACTTC
>TRBJ2-5|.|few|TRBV10-2
CASSVPQARGQETQYF
TGCGCCAGCAGTGTCCCCCAGGCCAGGGGCCAAGAGACCCAGTACTTC
>TRBJ2-5|.|.|TRBV6-5
CASSYFLGPQETQYF
TGTGCCAGCAGTTATTTCCTGGGGCCCCAAGAGACCCAGTACTTC
>TRBJ2-7|TRBD1|.|TRBV5-1
CASGPGQGAYEQYF
TGCGCCAGCGGCCCGGGACAGGGGGCCTACGAGCAGTACTTC
>TRBJ2-6|.|.|TRBV29-1
CSARQTSGANVLTF
TGCAGCGCCCGGCAGACTTCTGGGGCCAACGTCCTGACTTTC
>TRBJ1-3|.|once|TRBV4-3
CASSQSTTNRAGNTIYF
TGCGCCAGCAGCCAAAGCACCACCAACAGGGCTGGAAACACCATATATTTT
>TRBJ1-1|.|.|TRBV7-9
CASSSAEGLNTEAFF
TGTGCCAGCAGCTCGGCGGAGGGCTTGAACACTGAAGCTTTCTTT
>TRBJ2-7|.|.|TRBV5-1
CASSLAVGPTSYEQYF
TGCGCCAGCAGCTTGGCGGTGGGGCCGACCTCCTACGAGCAGTACTTC